This TCR beta chain was captured by sequencing in a study of shared clonotypes between healthy human individuals. Terminally differentiated effector memory CD45RA+ cells were excluded from the naive CD8 cells, which were CD45RO-negative and positively selected for CCR7. Sequencing was at deep level. Measured with immunoSEQ multiplex PCR; TCRdb has only the in-frame clones, and not every one. The repertoire holds about 2.2 million clones, with about 94% as singletons. The TCR originated in a man aged 18 to 30 in good health. Some clones in this sample may be carry-over from other donors' samples. The specimen was naive CD8+ T cells from PBMCs.

Written as DNA, the CDR3 is TGTGCCAGCAGTGACGGGCAGGGCCCCTACGAGCAGTACTTC. It specifies CASSDGQGPYEQYF. This chain uses TRBV2 with TRBJ2-7; D is perhaps TRBD1 (5 bases). V lost 3 bases and J 2 bases, leaving 11 bases between the germline ends. The CDR3 contains 14 residues. Germline V gene data show CDR1 as SNHLY and CDR2 as FYNNEI. Full variable domain (remainder filled in from reference TRBV2 and TRBJ2-7): EPEVTQTPSHQVTQMGQEVILRCVPISNHLYFYWYRQILGQKVEFLVSFYNNEISEKSEIFDDQFSVERPDGSNFTLKIRSTKLEDSAMYFCASSDGQGPYEQYFGPGTRLTVT.